This TCR beta chain was sequenced during a study of blood T cell repertoires in COVID-19. Whole-study context: From the United States, Italy and Spain came samples of acute and convalescent COVID-19.

Per the original data handling: Researchers report that nucleated cell counts were estimated from reference gene primer amplification. Produced via immunoSEQ multiplex PCR; TCRdb's table is partial and in-frame only. The V and J calls and the clone size are those of that table, but D and trimming were determined from the DNA. The data show 150,000 to 200,000 clones, 79% seen once. Germline V gives CDR1 ENHRY, CDR2 SYGVKD. The CDR3 totals 15 residues. V lost 4 bases and J lost 5; bases outside the gene matches: 8. This clonotype originated in a man aged 60-69 years with active or convalescent COVID-19. This chain links TRBV10-3 with TRBJ2-5, with 9 bases fitting TRBD1. The sequenced material came from peripheral blood. The CDR3 nucleotides are TGTGCCATCAGTGCTGGACAGGGGTTCTCGGAGACCCAGTACTTC. Amino acids: CAISAGQGFSETQYF.